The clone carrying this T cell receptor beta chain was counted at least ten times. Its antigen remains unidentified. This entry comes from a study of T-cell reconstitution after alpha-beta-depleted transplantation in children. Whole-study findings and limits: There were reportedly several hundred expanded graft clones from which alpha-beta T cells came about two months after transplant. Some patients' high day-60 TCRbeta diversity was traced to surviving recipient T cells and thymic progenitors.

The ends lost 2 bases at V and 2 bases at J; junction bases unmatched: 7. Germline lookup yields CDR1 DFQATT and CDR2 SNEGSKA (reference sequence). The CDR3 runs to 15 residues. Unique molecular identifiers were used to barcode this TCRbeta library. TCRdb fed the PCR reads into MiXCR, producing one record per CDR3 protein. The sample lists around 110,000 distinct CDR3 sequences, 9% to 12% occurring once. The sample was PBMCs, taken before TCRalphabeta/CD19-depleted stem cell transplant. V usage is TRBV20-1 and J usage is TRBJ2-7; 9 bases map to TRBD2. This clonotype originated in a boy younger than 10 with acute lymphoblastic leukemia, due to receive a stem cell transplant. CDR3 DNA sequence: TGCAGTGCTAGAACCGGGACTAGCATCACCTACGAGCAGTACTTC. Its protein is CSARTGTSITYEQYF.